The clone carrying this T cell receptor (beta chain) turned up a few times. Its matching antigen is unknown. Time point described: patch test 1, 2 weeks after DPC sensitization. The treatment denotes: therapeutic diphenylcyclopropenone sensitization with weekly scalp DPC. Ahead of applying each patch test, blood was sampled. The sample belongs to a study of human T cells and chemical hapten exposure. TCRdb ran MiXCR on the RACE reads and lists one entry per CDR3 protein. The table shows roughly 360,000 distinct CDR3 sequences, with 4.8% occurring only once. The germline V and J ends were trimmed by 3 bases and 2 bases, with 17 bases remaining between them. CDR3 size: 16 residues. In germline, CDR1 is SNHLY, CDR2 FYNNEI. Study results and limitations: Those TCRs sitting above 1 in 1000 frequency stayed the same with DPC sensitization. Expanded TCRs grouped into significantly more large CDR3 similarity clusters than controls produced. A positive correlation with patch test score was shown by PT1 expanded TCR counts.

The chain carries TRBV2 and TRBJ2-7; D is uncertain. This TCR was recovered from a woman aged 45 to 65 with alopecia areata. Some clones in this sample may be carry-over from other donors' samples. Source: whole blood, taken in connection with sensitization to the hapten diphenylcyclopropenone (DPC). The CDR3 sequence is CASSDPVRRPTYEQYF. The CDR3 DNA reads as TGTGCCAGCAGTGACCCCGTTAGGCGGCCCACCTACGAGCAGTACTTC.